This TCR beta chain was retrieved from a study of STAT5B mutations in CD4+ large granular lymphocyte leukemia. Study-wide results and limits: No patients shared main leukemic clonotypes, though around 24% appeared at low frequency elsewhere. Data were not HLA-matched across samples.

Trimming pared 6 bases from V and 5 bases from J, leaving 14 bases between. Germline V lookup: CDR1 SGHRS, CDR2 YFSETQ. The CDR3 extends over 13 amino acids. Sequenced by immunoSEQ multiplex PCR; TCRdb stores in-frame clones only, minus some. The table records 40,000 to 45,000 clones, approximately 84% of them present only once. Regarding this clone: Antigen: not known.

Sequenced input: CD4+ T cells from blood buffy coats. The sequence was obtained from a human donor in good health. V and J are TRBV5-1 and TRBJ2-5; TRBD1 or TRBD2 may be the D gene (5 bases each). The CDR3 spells CASTAGTMETQYF. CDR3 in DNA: TGCGCCAGCACTGCCGGGACCATGGAGACCCAGTACTTC.